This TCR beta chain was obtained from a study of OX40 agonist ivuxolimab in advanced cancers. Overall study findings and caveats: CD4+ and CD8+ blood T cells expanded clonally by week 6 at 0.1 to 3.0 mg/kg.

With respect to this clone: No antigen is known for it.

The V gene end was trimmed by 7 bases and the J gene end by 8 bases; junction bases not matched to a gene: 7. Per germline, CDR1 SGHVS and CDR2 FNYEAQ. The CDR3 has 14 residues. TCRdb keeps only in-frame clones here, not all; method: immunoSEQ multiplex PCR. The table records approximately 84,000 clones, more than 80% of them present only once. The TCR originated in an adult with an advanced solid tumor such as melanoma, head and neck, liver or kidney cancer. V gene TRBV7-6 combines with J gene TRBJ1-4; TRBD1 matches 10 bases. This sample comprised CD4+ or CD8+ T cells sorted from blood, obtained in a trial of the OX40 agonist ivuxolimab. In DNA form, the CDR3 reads TGTGCCAGCATGCGGGACAGGGGTGGAGAAAAACTGTTTTTT. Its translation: CASMRDRGGEKLFF.